The entry below describes one T cell receptor (beta chain). The target antigen is unknown. The immunoSEQ assay amplified TCRB CDR3 from up to 2 ug DNA. The protocol was immunoSEQ multiplex PCR, while the TCRdb copy is restricted to in-frame clones and leaves out a portion. The table lists 99,000 or so clones, nearly 90% of them singletons. The record originates from a study of glioma-infiltrating T cells after dendritic cell vaccination. Background on the study: At biweekly intervals, patients got three intradermal dendritic cell vaccine injections. Points from the study as a whole: No direct clonality-survival link was found; a diverse polyclonal response may matter.

The sample's time point: after dendritic cell vaccination, including at tumor progression/relapse. Blood PBMC samples: pre-vaccination, two weeks post third vaccination, and at tumor progression. V dropped 6 bases and J dropped 6 bases, with 15 bases sitting between them. The CDR3 is 13 residues long. Germline loops: CDR1 MNHNS, CDR2 SASEGT. Here the sequenced sample was blood, taken after dendritic cell vaccination. This sequence originates from a human donor with glioblastoma. V usage is TRBV6-1 and J usage is TRBJ2-7; D is possibly TRBD2 (6 bases). This CDR3 reads CASRLTRSGEQYF. In DNA form, the CDR3 reads TGTGCCAGCAGACTGACTAGGAGCGGCGAGCAGTACTTC.